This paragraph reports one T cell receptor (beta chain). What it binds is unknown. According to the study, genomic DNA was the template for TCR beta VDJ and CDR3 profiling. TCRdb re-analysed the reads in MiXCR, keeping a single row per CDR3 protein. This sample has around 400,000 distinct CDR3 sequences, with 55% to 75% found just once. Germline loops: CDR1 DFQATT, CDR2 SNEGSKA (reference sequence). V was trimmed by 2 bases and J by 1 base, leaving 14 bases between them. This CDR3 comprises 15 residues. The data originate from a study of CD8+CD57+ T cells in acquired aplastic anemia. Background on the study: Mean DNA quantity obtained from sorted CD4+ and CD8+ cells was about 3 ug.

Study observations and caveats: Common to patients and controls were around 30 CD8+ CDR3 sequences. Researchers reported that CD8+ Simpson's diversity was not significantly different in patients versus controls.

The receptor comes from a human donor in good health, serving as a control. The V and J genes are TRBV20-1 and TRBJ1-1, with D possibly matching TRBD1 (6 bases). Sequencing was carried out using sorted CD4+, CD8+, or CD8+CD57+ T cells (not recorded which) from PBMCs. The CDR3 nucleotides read TGCAGTGCTAGAAAGGGGGTGCATTCGAACACTGAAGCTTTCTTT. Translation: CSARKGVHSNTEAFF.